These 25 T cell receptor beta chains were sequenced from one sample in a study of T cell repertoires in aging, cancer and after chemotherapy. The template was genomic DNA from peripheral blood, not RNA. TRB rearrangements spanning V, D and J were amplified using mixed TRB-A/B primers. TCRdb called the multiplex PCR reads again in MiXCR, with one record for every CDR3 protein. The sample consists of approximately 720 distinct CDR3 sequences, 20% to 30% of them appearing once. Specimen: blood. The origin of the receptors is a human donor with a solid tumor.

On this clonotype itself: No conserved phenylalanine or tryptophan ends this CDR3, so it is likely a read error. The J gene is TRBJ2-3, the V gene TRBV19, with a tentative D call TRBD2 (7 bases). The V gene lost 5 bases and the J gene lost 8 bases, with 20 bases spanning the gap. The CDR3 length is 15 residues. Germline CDR1 LNHDA, CDR2 SQIVND (reference sequence). The CDR3 region has the DNA TGTGCCAGTAGTCGGTCGGGGGCGGGAGAGGGTACGCAGTATTCT. Its translation: CASSRSGAGEGTQYS.

This clonotype occurred a few times. The chain is built from TRBV5-4 and TRBJ1-3, with 8 positions matching TRBD1. The J segment lost 0 bases and the V segment lost 3 bases, leaving 5 bases of the junction unmatched. The CDR3 spans 16 residues. Per germline, CDR1 SGHNT and CDR2 YYREEE (reference sequence). CDR3: CASSSGTGRSGNTIYF. The CDR3 nucleotides read TGTGCCAGCAGCTCTGGGACAGGCCGCTCTGGAAACACCATATATTTT.

This clonotype has a handful of counts. The gene calls are TRBV27 and TRBJ2-7, with a possible D match to TRBD1 (5 bases). Trimming shortened V by 5 bases and J by 4 bases, and 18 bases separated the two germline ends. Looked up from germline, CDR1 is MNHEY and CDR2 is SMNVEV (reference sequence). CDR3 length: 15 residues. In nucleotides, the CDR3 is TGTGCCAGCAGTACTGGTAGAGGACAAAGATACGAGCAGTACTTC. This sequence encodes CASSTGRGQRYEQYF.

In its sample, this clonotype ranks as medium-sized. V gene TRBV20-1 combines with J gene TRBJ2-3, with TRBD2 as a possible D gene (5 bases). Between the trimmed V and J ends, which lost 0 bases and 1 base, there was a span of 14 bases. Per germline, CDR1 DFQATT and CDR2 SNEGSKA (reference sequence). This CDR3 spans 16 amino acids. CDR3 DNA sequence: TGCAGTGCTAGAGATACCTCCAGCGGACGCACAGATACGCAGTATTTT. This codes for CSARDTSSGRTDTQYF.

By its share, this clonotype is large (0.1 to 1%). The chain couples TRBV29-1 to TRBJ1-3; D is undetermined. Germline-derived CDR1 and CDR2 are SQVTM and ANQGSEA. Trimming shortened V by 4 bases and J by 1 base, and 8 bases separated the two germline ends. The CDR3 totals 13 residues. In DNA form, the CDR3 reads TGCAGCGTTGTAGGGAGGTCTGGAAACACCATATATTTT. This codes for CSVVGRSGNTIYF.

The chain has TRBV28 and TRBJ2-5; 8 bases are shared with TRBD1. The junction had 8 bases not matched to a gene; V was cut back by 0 bases and J by 5 bases. Per the germline V gene, CDR1 is MDHEN and CDR2 is SYDVKM. This CDR3 is built from 16 residues. DNA of the CDR3: TGTGCCAGCAGTTTATGGGAGACAGGGGCGCGGGAGACCCAGTACTTC. This sequence encodes CASSLWETGARETQYF.

By sample fraction, this clonotype is large (0.1 to 1%). This chain links TRBV30 with TRBJ1-5, with D perhaps TRBD1 (6 bases). Germline CDR1 is GTSNPN and CDR2 is SVGIG (reference sequence). Trimming removed 5 bases from V and 4 bases from J, with 12 bases in between. CDR3 length: 13 residues. CDR3 residues: CAWGQKGNQPQHF. The CDR3 DNA sequence: TGTGCCTGGGGACAGAAGGGGAATCAGCCCCAGCATTTT.

The chain has TRBV6-5 and TRBJ1-1; unclear D gene. With 0 bases removed from V and 0 bases from J, the gap between germline ends came to 5 bases. This CDR3 comprises 14 residues. Germline lookup yields CDR1 MNHEY and CDR2 SVGAGI. The CDR3 region is CASSYSRMNTEAFF. The CDR3, as DNA: TGTGCCAGCAGTTACTCGAGGATGAACACTGAAGCTTTCTTT.

In this sample, this clonotype turned up a few times. The chain uses TRBV6-2 or TRBV6-3 and TRBJ2-3; D remains unclear. V was clipped by 2 bases and J by 4 bases, with 13 bases between them. This CDR3 is built from 15 residues. From germline, CDR1 is MNHEY and CDR2 SVGEGT. CDR3 sequence: CASSYERARSDTQYF. The CDR3 coding sequence is TGTGCCAGCAGTTACGAACGGGCCCGGTCAGATACGCAGTATTTT.

The chain has TRBV5-6 and TRBJ2-4; D is uncertain. V shed 1 base and J shed 5 bases, with 13 bases lying between them. Germline values: CDR1 SGHDT, CDR2 YYEEEE. This CDR3 spans 15 amino acids. CDR3 protein: CASSLLGPAENIQYF. In DNA form, the CDR3 reads TGTGCCAGCAGCTTGTTGGGTCCTGCCGAAAACATTCAGTACTTC.

By sample fraction, this clonotype is medium-sized. The chain has TRBV20-1 and TRBJ2-7; 7 positions match TRBD1. CDR3 size: 15 residues. The ends lost 4 bases at V and 2 bases at J; junction bases unmatched: 11. Germline-derived CDR1 and CDR2 are DFQATT and SNEGSKA (reference sequence). CDR3: CSATAQGQAAYEQYF. CDR3 in DNA: TGCAGTGCTACAGCACAAGGACAGGCCGCCTACGAGCAGTACTTC.

This clonotype has just a few counts. The chain recombines TRBV20-1 with TRBJ2-1; 7 bases agree with TRBD2. Losses at the gene ends were 0 bases for V and 0 bases for J; bases not matched to a gene: 5. Germline CDR1 is DFQATT and CDR2 is SNEGSKA (reference sequence). The CDR3 runs to 16 residues. The CDR3 bases are TGCAGTGCTAGAGAGGGGGGGGGAAGCTCCTACAATGAGCAGTTCTTC. It is translated as CSAREGGGSSYNEQFF.

In its sample, this clonotype was seen a few times. V usage is TRBV18 and J usage is TRBJ2-1; no definite D call. Germline CDR1 and CDR2: KGHSH and LQKENI. The V gene lost 6 bases and the J gene lost 10 bases, with 13 bases spanning the gap. This CDR3 is built from 12 residues. CDR3 sequence: CASSHGSGEQFF. The CDR3 DNA reads TGTGCCAGCTCTCATGGGTCCGGCGAGCAGTTCTTC.

As to this clonotype: A much larger clone is a single base away; this may be a read error. The CDR3 reads CASSGAQIYNKQFF. In nucleotides, the CDR3 is TGTGCCAGCAGTGGCGCACAGATATACAATAAGCAGTTCTTC. V and J are TRBV6-1 and TRBJ2-1, with D hard to call. The CDR3 has 14 amino acids. Germline V gene lookup returns CDR1 MNHNS and CDR2 SASEGT.

As concerns this clonotype: An end of the junction does not agree with germline; a read error may underlie this. The rearrangement joins TRBV27 to TRBJ1-2, with 8 bases aligning to TRBD1. CDR3 length equals 17 residues. CDR1 and CDR2 from the germline V gene are MNHEY and SMNVEV (reference sequence). The CDR3 DNA is TGTGCCAGCAGTTTATCTGGACAGGGCTCCCCTAACTATGGCTTCACCTTC. This codes for CASSLSGQGSPNYGFTF.

Relative to its sample, this clonotype is medium-sized. The rearrangement uses TRBV12-3 or TRBV12-4 and TRBJ2-5; D is unresolved. The CDR3 consists of 12 residues. Trimming stripped 7 bases from V and 4 bases from J, with 10 bases between. The CDR3 region is CASTRLPETQYF. CDR3 DNA: TGTGCCAGCACCCGATTACCAGAGACCCAGTACTTC.

This clonotype was found a few times. The chain couples TRBV19 to TRBJ2-1; TRBD1 might be the D (5 bases). The CDR3 runs to 12 residues. V was pared by 4 bases and J by 4 bases, with 5 bases between. CDR1 is LNHDA and CDR2 is SQIVND in the germline V gene (reference sequence). CDR3: CASSKGYNEQFF. The DNA of the CDR3 is TGTGCCAGTAGTAAGGGGTACAATGAGCAGTTCTTC.

In this sample, this clonotype is medium-sized. The chain recombines TRBV27 with TRBJ2-7; D possibly matches TRBD1 or TRBD2 (5 bases each). Germline V gene data show CDR1 as MNHEY and CDR2 as SMNVEV (reference sequence). Trimming removed 5 bases from V and 2 bases from J, with 16 bases in between. The CDR3 runs to 15 residues. The CDR3 sequence is CASSSLRDAPYEQYF. The CDR3 DNA reads TGTGCCAGCAGTAGCCTCCGGGACGCTCCCTACGAGCAGTACTTC.

This chain joins TRBV27 and TRBJ1-2, with D unresolved. The CDR3 length is 12 residues. V was pared by 4 bases and J by 2 bases, with 5 bases between. The germline V gene encodes CDR1 MNHEY and CDR2 SMNVEV (reference sequence). CDR3 in amino acids: CASSSRNYGYTF. In DNA, the CDR3 is TGTGCCAGCAGTTCAAGAAACTATGGCTACACCTTC.

A few counts support this clonotype. The chain links TRBV7-3 to TRBJ2-1, with 8 bases fitting TRBD2. The germline V gene encodes CDR1 SGHTA and CDR2 FQGTGA. Trimming cost V 2 bases and J 3 bases; bases outside gene matches: 3. CDR3 length equals 15 residues. The CDR3 nucleotides are TGTGCCAGCAGCTTACTAGCGGGTAACTACAATGAGCAGTTCTTC. Protein: CASSLLAGNYNEQFF.

In regard to this clonotype: Possible read error: a much larger clone is one base away. The V call is TRBV12-3 or TRBV12-4, the J call TRBJ1-1, with D possibly TRBD1 on 5 matching bases. V was clipped by 10 bases and J by 9 bases, with 21 bases between them. This CDR3 contains 13 residues. The CDR3 DNA is TGTGCCACCTACCTAGGAGGGGACCCTAAAGCTTTCTTT. The encoded protein is CATYLGGDPKAFF.

Comment on this clonotype: This may come from a read error, since a much larger clone is one base off. Here the CDR3 omits its conserved ending phenylalanine or tryptophan, so a read error is the likely source. The V call is TRBV6-1, the J call TRBJ2-5, with 7 bases identical to TRBD1. The CDR3 runs 13 residues. From germline, CDR1 is MNHNS and CDR2 SASEGT. Trimming removed 6 bases from V and 5 bases from J; junction bases left unmatched: 6. For the CDR3, the DNA is TGTGCCAGCAGCCTCAACAGGGGTGAGACCCAGTACTTA. Residues: CASSLNRGETQYL.

A remark on this clonotype: At one end, the junction sequence differs from germline, possibly due to a read error. The chain uses TRBV4-2 and TRBJ1-3, with 10 bases that match TRBD1. From germline, CDR1 is LGHNA and CDR2 YNFKEQ. The CDR3 covers 18 residues. Here the CDR3 DNA reads TGCGCCAGCAGCCAAGATGTAAGGGGACAGGGGTTTGGAAACACCATATATTTT. It codes for CASSQDVRGQGFGNTIYF.

This chain connects TRBV6-5 to TRBJ2-2; TRBD2 agrees at 14 bases. There are 15 residues in the CDR3. The germline V gene encodes CDR1 MNHEY and CDR2 SVGAGI. V was pared by 10 bases and J by 5 bases, with 6 bases of the junction left unmatched. The CDR3 nucleotides read TGTGCCATAGGGCGACTAGCGGGAGGGACCGGGGAGCTGTTTTTT. Translated: CAIGRLAGGTGELFF.

This rearrangement joins TRBV12-3 or TRBV12-4 to TRBJ2-5; maybe TRBD2 (7 bases). There are 14 residues in the CDR3. V was shortened by 2 bases and J by 5 bases, with 12 bases between the two germline ends. DNA for the CDR3: TGTGCCAGCAGTTTACGGGGGGCGCGGGAGACCCAGTACTTC. Translation gives CASSLRGARETQYF.